These 6 T cell receptor beta chains share one sample of origin, sequenced in a study of T cells in Graves' hyperthyroidism and ophthalmopathy. Amplification of TCR beta CDR3 regions was performed using RNA transcripts as template. First-round RT-PCR with HTBI primers amplified the TCR CDR3 region. TCRdb passed the multiplex PCR reads through MiXCR, listing each CDR3 protein once. The table lists some 560,000 distinct CDR3 sequences, 13% to 15% of them singletons. The sequenced material came from blood. Source of these receptors: a woman in her thirties or forties with Graves' hyperthyroidism.

The genes are TRBV3-1 and TRBJ2-3, with unresolved D. Trimming shortened V by 5 bases and J by 6 bases, and 12 bases separated the two germline ends. The germline V gene encodes CDR1 LGHDT and CDR2 YNNKEL (reference sequence). The CDR3 is 13 residues long. Written as DNA, the CDR3 is TGTGCCAGCAGCTTAACTGATCTGGATACGCAGTATTTT. Translated: CASSLTDLDTQYF.

This clonotype was counted ten times or more. The CDR3 sequence is CASSLEGSGETQYF. In DNA, the CDR3 is TGCGCCAGCAGCTTGGAAGGTAGCGGGGAGACCCAGTACTTC. The chain carries TRBV5-1 and TRBJ2-5, with 7 positions matching TRBD2. The V segment lost 0 bases and the J segment 5 bases; nucleotides outside the gene matches: 4. Per germline, CDR1 SGHRS and CDR2 YFSETQ. The CDR3 length is 14 residues.

Only one count was recorded for this clonotype. This sequence joins TRBV9 and TRBJ2-5, with 8 bases that match TRBD2. V gave up 0 bases and J gave up 5 bases; unmatched junction bases: 6. The germline V gene encodes CDR1 SGDLS and CDR2 YYNGEE. The CDR3 is made up of 15 amino acids. CDR3 DNA: TGTGCCAGCAGCGTAGGAGAAGCGGGGGTTGAGACCCAGTACTTC. Amino acids: CASSVGEAGVETQYF.

This clonotype was observed many times. The V call is TRBV2, the J call TRBJ1-2, with D possibly TRBD1 on 6 matching bases. The ends were cut back, 10 bases at V and 8 bases at J, with 29 bases in the middle. Germline assignment: CDR1 SNHLY and CDR2 FYNNEI. The CDR3 sequence is 16 residues long. The CDR3 reads CAISPPAAGAVRGYTF. CDR3 nucleotides: TGTGCCATCTCCCCCCCGGCGGCAGGGGCGGTTAGGGGCTACACCTTC.

The chain combines TRBV30 with TRBJ2-3; 7 bases fit TRBD1. This CDR3 region has 13 residues. The germline V gene encodes CDR1 GTSNPN and CDR2 SVGIG (reference sequence). Trimming removed 4 bases from V and 0 bases from J; junction bases left unmatched: 1. CDR3 nucleotide sequence: TGTGCCTGGACAGGGGGAAGCACAGATACGCAGTATTTT. Translation: CAWTGGSTDTQYF.

This clonotype was seen more than once but under ten times. This may come from a read error, since a much larger clone is one base off. This sequence joins TRBV3-1 and TRBJ2-5; D possibly uses TRBD1 or TRBD2 (5 bases each). From germline, CDR1 is LGHDT and CDR2 YNNKEL (reference sequence). The CDR3 sequence is 14 residues long. CDR3 DNA sequence: TGTGCCAGCAGCCAATTTCTAGCCCAAGGGACCCAGCACTTC. Translated: CASSQFLAQGTQHF.